The 28 T cell receptor beta chains in this list originate from one sample, sequenced in a study of blood T cells in healthy people across ages (dated by TCRdb to between 2015 and 2017). Library generation was performed with 5' RACE. TCRdb records Illumina HiSeq 2500 as the sequencer. The second PCR ran for roughly 6 to 11 cycles and used a J-beta primer mix along with a sample-barcoded 5' primer. TCRdb redid the processing of the public reads, applying fastp at Q25 and MiXCR, and retained in-frame beta chains. Duplicate CDR3 protein sequences are folded into a single record with the most common DNA and genes. This sample lists about 1.4 million distinct CDR3 sequences; approximately 60% were detected once. The leading ten clones occupy roughly 6.3% of the sample. The sample was blood. The receptor source for this set is a man younger than 30 in good health.

This clonotype was counted only a few times. This sequence joins TRBV7-9 and TRBJ2-1; 7 bases align to TRBD2. Germline CDR1 SEHNR, CDR2 FQNEAQ (reference sequence). With 8 bases clipped from V and 6 bases from J, the junction kept 13 bases outside the gene matches. This CDR3 region has 15 residues. The CDR3 is CASGLVIGGGNEQFF. In DNA form, the CDR3 reads TGTGCCAGCGGACTAGTAATTGGGGGAGGCAATGAGCAGTTCTTC.

The chain combines TRBV20-1 with TRBJ2-5; the match to TRBD1 covers 9 bases. This CDR3 contains 15 residues. The ends lost 1 base at V and 4 bases at J; junction bases unmatched: 7. CDR1 DFQATT and CDR2 SNEGSKA come from the germline V gene (reference sequence). The CDR3 region has the DNA TGCAGTGCTAGAGGGGTGACAGGGGGATCAGAGACCCAGTACTTC. It specifies CSARGVTGGSETQYF.

The rearrangement links TRBV9 to TRBJ1-2; no clear D gene. This CDR3 is 13 amino acids long. Germline V gene data show CDR1 as SGDLS and CDR2 as YYNGEE. V was pared by 2 bases and J by 5 bases, with 10 bases between. CDR3 nucleotides: TGTGCCAGCAGCGTTGCAGGCGCTTATGGCTACACCTTC. Protein: CASSVAGAYGYTF.

This clonotype was observed at least ten times. V and J are TRBV29-1 and TRBJ2-3; 7 positions agree with TRBD1. There are 13 residues in the CDR3. Per germline, CDR1 SQVTM and CDR2 ANQGSEA. V gave up 6 bases and J gave up 4 bases; unmatched junction bases: 7. CDR3 bases: TGCAGCGTGCGGACAGGAGGCGCAGATACGCAGTATTTT. This encodes CSVRTGGADTQYF.

This clonotype was counted only a few times. The V call is TRBV10-3, the J call TRBJ2-7; D may be TRBD1 (5 bases). V lost 7 bases and J 2 bases, leaving 15 bases between the germline ends. The CDR3 has 14 amino acids. Germline CDR1 and CDR2: ENHRY and SYGVKD. Here the CDR3 DNA reads TGTGCCATCAACCAGGGTCAAGAAACCTACGAGCAGTACTTC. It yields the protein CAINQGQETYEQYF.

The genes are TRBV7-2 and TRBJ2-7; D is unresolved. Trimming stripped 1 base from V and 7 bases from J, with 17 bases between. The CDR3 consists of 15 residues. The germline V gene has CDR1 SGHTA and CDR2 FQGNSA. CDR3 protein: CASSLDNSIHNEQYF. CDR3 bases: TGTGCCAGCAGCTTAGATAATAGTATCCACAATGAGCAGTACTTC.

This clonotype was counted only a few times. This chain joins TRBV15 and TRBJ2-4; 10 nucleotides line up with TRBD1. The germline gives CDR1 LNHNV, CDR2 YYDKDF (reference sequence). Losses at the gene ends were 5 bases for V and 6 bases for J; bases not matched to a gene: 10. The CDR3 length is 16 residues. The CDR3 bases are TGTGCCACCAGCTCGTTGGGACAGGGGTTAGGAAACATTCAGTACTTC. Its protein product is CATSSLGQGLGNIQYF.

The chain joins TRBV24-1 to TRBJ2-7; D ambiguous. Germline CDR1 KGHDR, CDR2 SFDVKD. This CDR3 is built from 15 residues. Trimming took off 3 bases at V and 3 bases at J, with 14 bases between the two ends. The chain's CDR3 is CATSDTRVRVYEQYF. DNA of the CDR3: TGTGCCACCAGTGATACAAGGGTAAGGGTCTACGAGCAGTACTTC.

The chain's CDR3 is CASSSQRERADNEQFF. The CDR3 DNA reads as TGTGCCAGCTCATCCCAGCGAGAGCGGGCGGACAATGAGCAGTTCTTC. The chain joins TRBV18 to TRBJ2-1; maybe TRBD2 (6 bases). CDR1 is KGHSH, CDR2 LQKENI, per germline. CDR3 size: 16 residues. Deletions cut 5 bases from V and 5 bases from J, with 19 bases between.

The chain combines TRBV20-1 with TRBJ1-2; D is possibly TRBD1 (6 bases). CDR1 is DFQATT and CDR2 is SNEGSKA in the germline V gene (reference sequence). The V gene lost 6 bases and the J gene lost 8 bases, with 16 bases spanning the gap. The CDR3 is made up of 12 amino acids. CDR3 sequence reads: CSAPRGARGYTF. The CDR3 bases are TGCAGTGCCCCACGGGGGGCACGAGGCTACACCTTC.

The CDR3 DNA reads TGTGCCAGCGCCAGGGGCACCGACTATGGCTACACCTTC. Translated, it gives CASARGTDYGYTF. The rearrangement joins TRBV9 to TRBJ1-2, with a possible D match to TRBD1 (6 bases). The CDR3 is made up of 13 amino acids. The germline V gene encodes CDR1 SGDLS and CDR2 YYNGEE. The V end was cut by 7 bases, the J end by 3 bases, with 13 bases between.

This rearrangement joins TRBV12-3 or TRBV12-4 to TRBJ2-3, with D possibly TRBD2 on 5 matching bases. Trimming took off 5 bases at V and 10 bases at J, with 16 bases between the two ends. This CDR3 contains 13 residues. CDR3 in DNA: TGTGCCAGCAGTCCGAGGGCCGGACCCCCGCAGTATTTT. This translates into CASSPRAGPPQYF.

The CDR3 bases are TGTGCCAGCAGTAAACTAGCCGACAGGATCTCTTACAATGAGCAGTTCTTC. Its protein product is CASSKLADRISYNEQFF. The chain uses TRBV6-1 and TRBJ2-1; D tentatively reads TRBD1 or TRBD2 (6 bases each). Trimming cost V 5 bases and J 4 bases, with 21 bases left between them. There are 17 residues in the CDR3. Germline values: CDR1 MNHNS, CDR2 SASEGT.

V gene TRBV27 combines with J gene TRBJ2-5; D possibly corresponds to TRBD2 (5 bases). The better agreement between TRBJ2-7 and the DNA end casts doubt on the J call. This CDR3 is built from 13 residues. CDR1 and CDR2 (germline): MNHEY, SMNVEV (reference sequence). The CDR3 loop reads CASSPTIYYEQYF. CDR3 nucleotide sequence: TGTGCCAGCAGTCCGACTATATACTACGAGCAGTACTTC.

This clonotype is a singleton in its sample. The V and J genes are TRBV7-9 and TRBJ2-7; 9 nucleotides line up with TRBD2. The end of the DNA aligns better with TRBJ2-5, so the J call may be wrong. CDR1 and CDR2 (germline): SEHNR, FQNEAQ (reference sequence). The CDR3 is 16 residues long. The DNA for the CDR3 is TGTGCCAGCAGCTTCCCCGTGAGCGGGAGGAGGGAGACCCAGTACTTC. This sequence encodes CASSFPVSGRRETQYF.

The chain carries TRBV4-1 and TRBJ2-7; 7 bases align to TRBD1. Losses at the gene ends were 4 bases for V and 5 bases for J; bases not matched to a gene: 5. This CDR3 is 13 amino acids long. Per the germline V gene, CDR1 is MGHRA and CDR2 is YSYEKL. The CDR3 loop is CASSPRDSDEQYF. The CDR3 region has the DNA TGCGCCAGCAGCCCCCGGGACAGCGACGAGCAGTACTTC.

V gene TRBV4-3 combines with J gene TRBJ2-2; a weak D match, TRBD2 (5 bases). The germline V gene has CDR1 LGHNA and CDR2 YSLEER. The CDR3 is 16 residues long. V was trimmed by 2 bases and J by 3 bases, leaving 13 bases between them. CDR3 nucleotides: TGCGCCAGCAGCCAAAGACGAGGGCCCCACACCGGGGAGCTGTTTTTT. Protein product: CASSQRRGPHTGELFF.

V gene TRBV2 combines with J gene TRBJ2-1, with 8 bases lining up with TRBD2. In germline, CDR1 is SNHLY, CDR2 FYNNEI. The CDR3 is 15 residues long. V shed 6 bases, J shed 4 bases, and the junction held 8 bases outside the gene matches. CDR3 DNA: TGTGCCAGCAGCCCAAGGCGGGGGGTTTACAATGAGCAGTTCTTC. Translated: CASSPRRGVYNEQFF.

The genes are TRBV20-1 and TRBJ2-7; the D is unclear. The CDR3 totals 13 residues. The germline CDR1 and CDR2 sequences are DFQATT and SNEGSKA (reference sequence). The germline V and J ends were trimmed by 6 bases and 0 bases, with 12 bases remaining between them. The CDR3 protein is CSALPEPSYEQYF. In DNA, the CDR3 is TGCAGTGCACTACCAGAACCCTCCTACGAGCAGTACTTC.

This sequence joins TRBV10-3 and TRBJ1-5; D possibly corresponds to TRBD1 (6 bases). CDR1 ENHRY and CDR2 SYGVKD come from the germline V gene. The CDR3 covers 14 residues. V was shortened by 4 bases and J by 7 bases, with 14 bases between the two germline ends. The CDR3 reads CAISVTGKGQPQHF. As DNA, the CDR3 is TGTGCCATCAGTGTAACAGGGAAAGGGCAGCCCCAGCATTTT.

This clonotype was seen only a few times. V gene TRBV4-3 combines with J gene TRBJ2-5, with TRBD1 as a possible D gene (6 bases). CDR1 and CDR2 from the germline V gene are LGHNA and YSLEER. This CDR3 comprises 15 residues. V gave up 0 bases and J gave up 11 bases, with 19 bases separating them. The CDR3: CASSQEWQGWEEQYF. The CDR3 DNA follows: TGCGCCAGCAGCCAAGAGTGGCAGGGGTGGGAAGAGCAGTACTTC.

The chain is built from TRBV7-6 and TRBJ2-2; a weak D match, TRBD1 (6 bases). Germline CDR1 is SGHVS and CDR2 is FNYEAQ. V lost 5 bases to trimming and J lost 1 base, with 17 bases between them. This CDR3 contains 17 residues. CDR3 region: CASSKNNRALNTGELFF. In nucleotides, the CDR3 is TGTGCCAGCAGCAAAAATAACAGGGCCCTGAACACCGGGGAGCTGTTTTTT.

The gene calls are TRBV5-7 and TRBJ2-6, with no clear D. TRBV5-7 is an ORF, and what it does is uncertain. The germline V and J ends were trimmed by 1 base and 0 bases, with 8 bases remaining between them. The CDR3 runs to 16 residues. CDR3 sequence: CASSLRHLSGANVLTF. The CDR3 bases are TGTGCCAGCAGCTTGAGGCATCTCTCTGGGGCCAACGTCCTGACTTTC.

This clonotype was seen a few times. The J gene is TRBJ2-1, the V gene TRBV4-3; D is ambiguous. The CDR3 consists of 16 residues. V lost 2 bases to trimming and J lost 9 bases, with 20 bases between them. Germline CDR1 reads LGHNA; CDR2 reads YSLEER. CDR3 DNA sequence: TGCGCCAGCAGCCAAATACTTCGTTCGATCCTCGGTGAGCAGTTCTTC. It codes for CASSQILRSILGEQFF.

The chain has TRBV6-2 or TRBV6-3 and TRBJ2-1; maybe TRBD1 (6 bases). Trimming cost V 2 bases and J 3 bases, with 8 bases left between them. Germline V gene data show CDR1 as MNHEY and CDR2 as SVGEGT. The CDR3 spans 14 residues. The CDR3 loop is CASSYGGHYNEQFF. DNA of the CDR3: TGTGCCAGCAGTTACGGGGGCCACTACAATGAGCAGTTCTTC.

The CDR3 bases are TGTGCCAGCAGCCGACAGGATGGAGATACGCAGTATTTT. Translated, it gives CASSRQDGDTQYF. V and J are TRBV6-5 and TRBJ2-3, with D maybe TRBD1 (6 bases). Germline values: CDR1 MNHEY, CDR2 SVGAGI. This CDR3 comprises 13 residues. Trimming took off 6 bases at V and 5 bases at J, with 12 bases between the two ends.

The chain employs TRBV7-2 and TRBJ2-4; D unresolved. The V gene's germline CDR1 is SGHTA and CDR2 FQGNSA. The ends were cut back, 0 bases at V and 10 bases at J, with 10 bases in the middle. This CDR3 is 13 amino acids long. The CDR3 loop is CASSLASAPIQYF. CDR3 DNA: TGTGCCAGCAGCTTAGCATCCGCGCCAATTCAGTACTTC.

The V gene is TRBV7-2, the J gene TRBJ2-3, with D uncertain. The CDR3 runs 15 residues. Germline V gene lookup returns CDR1 SGHTA and CDR2 FQGNSA. Trimming took 3 bases from V and 2 from J, leaving 12 bases between them. This CDR3 reads CASSFRTGSTDTQYF. CDR3 nucleotides: TGTGCCAGCAGCTTCAGGACGGGCTCCACAGATACGCAGTATTTT.